These T cell receptor beta chains were read from a single sample in a study of shared clonotypes between healthy human individuals. Repertoires were generated with immunoSEQ multiplex PCR, while TCRdb's copy carries only in-frame clones and drops some. The sample contains some 95,000 clones, roughly two thirds of which appear only once. The sequenced sample consisted of memory CD8+ T cells sorted from blood. The source is a young man in good health. The CDR3 runs from the conserved cysteine through the conserved F or W. The D gene is left open where the match is weak. Clone size is stated in some rows and not others, as once, few, many or a class when expanded.

D	J	V	size	DNA	CDR3
TRBD2	TRBJ2-5	TRBV4-2	-	TGTGCCAGCAGCCAAGATTGGACGGGAGGGCCGGCTAGGGAGACCCAGTACTTC	CASSQDWTGGPARETQYF
-	TRBJ1-2	TRBV29-1	-	TGCAGCGTTGTAGCAGGCGGTGGCTACACCTTC	CSVVAGGGYTF
TRBD1	TRBJ1-5	TRBV29-1	-	TGCAGCGTTGCGACAGGGGGCCGAAATCAGCCCCAGCATTTT	CSVATGGRNQPQHF
TRBD1	TRBJ1-2	TRBV5-1	few	TGCGCCAGCAGCGGACAGGGGCTTAACTATGGCTACACCTTC	CASSGQGLNYGYTF
-	TRBJ1-1	TRBV19	few	TGTGCCAGTACCTTAGAGGGCTTGGGCACTGAAGCTTTCTTT	CASTLEGLGTEAFF
-	TRBJ1-1	TRBV29-1	-	TGCAGCGTTGACGGGGACCCAGGTATGAACACTGAAGCTTTCTTT	CSVDGDPGMNTEAFF
-	TRBJ2-1	TRBV29-1	-	TGCAGCGTTGAATCCGCAGGGGAAAATGAGCAGTTCTTC	CSVESAGENEQFF
-	TRBJ2-7	TRBV2	-	TGTGCCAGCAGCGGGCGCGAGCAGTACTTC	CASSGREQYF
-	TRBJ2-3	TRBV18	-	TGTGCCAGCTCACCCACAGGGGATACGCAGTATTTT	CASSPTGDTQYF
-	TRBJ2-2	TRBV6-6	-	TGTGCCAGCAGTTACTGGGGGAACACCGGGGAGCTGTTTTTT	CASSYWGNTGELFF
-	TRBJ1-2	TRBV7-9	-	TGTGCCAGCAACGGTGAAAGGAGCTATGGCTACACCTTC	CASNGERSYGYTF
-	TRBJ2-2	TRBV25-1	-	TGTGCCAGCAGTGAGGGGGCGCAGGCCGGGGAGCTGTTTTTT	CASSEGAQAGELFF
-	TRBJ2-7	TRBV5-1	-	TGCGCCAGCAGCAGAGAACCAACCAGCGGATCGAACACCTACGAGCAGTACTTC	CASSREPTSGSNTYEQYF
TRBD2	TRBJ2-3	TRBV7-9	-	TGTGCCAGCAAGACGGGACTAGCGGGATTGGGGGAAGATACGCAGTATTTT	CASKTGLAGLGEDTQYF
-	TRBJ1-1	TRBV10-3	-	TGTGCCATCAGTGGGACAAACACTGAAGCTTTCTTT	CAISGTNTEAFF
-	TRBJ2-3	TRBV19	-	TGTGCCAGTAGTATAGAGAGACTGGGGAGCACAGATACGCAGTATTTT	CASSIERLGSTDTQYF